Below are 2 T cell receptor beta chains sequenced from a single sample in a study of blood T cell repertoires in COVID-19. Data came from immunoSEQ multiplex PCR; TCRdb stores just in-frame clones and leaves some out. Of around 300,000 clones listed, 75% to 90% are singletons. Sequencing used peripheral blood. The receptors come from a woman aged 25 to 45 with COVID-19, enrolled during active disease.

CDR3 nucleotide sequence: TGCGCCAGCAGCCCGGGTAGGCTACACATCGATGAGCAGTTCTTC. Protein product: CASSPGRLHIDEQFF. The genes are TRBV5-1 and TRBJ2-1; D unclear. Trimming took 4 bases from V and 8 from J, leaving 19 bases between them. In germline, CDR1 is SGHRS, CDR2 YFSETQ. This CDR3 contains 15 residues. Full variable domain (missing parts from reference TRBV5-1 and TRBJ2-1): KAGVTQTPRYLIKTRGQQVTLSCSPISGHRSVSWYQQTPGQGLQFLFEYFSETQRNKGNFPGRFSGRQFSNSRSEMNVSTLELGDSALYLCASSPGRLHIDEQFFGPGTRLTVL.

This rearrangement joins TRBV7-2 to TRBJ1-1; 8 nucleotides match TRBD1. There are 14 residues in the CDR3. J lost 4 bases, V lost 2 bases, and 3 bases had no gene match. Germline CDR1 reads SGHTA; CDR2 reads FQGNSA. In DNA, the CDR3 is TGTGCCAGCAGCTTACAGGGGGCGTCCACTGAAGCTTTCTTT. It translates to CASSLQGASTEAFF. Full variable domain (missing parts from reference TRBV7-2 and TRBJ1-1): GAGVSQSPSNKVTEKGKDVELRCDPISGHTALYWYRQSLGQGLEFLIYFQGNSAPDKSGLPSDRFSAERTGGSVSTLTIQRTQQEDSAVYLCASSLQGASTEAFFGQGTRLTVV.